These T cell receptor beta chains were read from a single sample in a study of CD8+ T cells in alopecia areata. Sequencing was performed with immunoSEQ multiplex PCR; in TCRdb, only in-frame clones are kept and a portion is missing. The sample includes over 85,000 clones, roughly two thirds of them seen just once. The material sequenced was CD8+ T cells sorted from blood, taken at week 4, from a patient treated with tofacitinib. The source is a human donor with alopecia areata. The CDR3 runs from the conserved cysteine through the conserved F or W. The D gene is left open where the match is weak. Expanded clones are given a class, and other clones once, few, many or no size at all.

CDR3 DNA: TGTGCCAGCAGTACCGTGGGACCACGGAATGAGCAGTTCTTC
CDR3 protein: CASSTVGPRNEQFF
J gene: TRBJ2-1
clone size: .
D gene: .
V gene: TRBV27

CDR3 DNA: TGCAGCGTTGACGGGTTGGACGGTGAAGAGACCCAGTACTTC
CDR3 protein: CSVDGLDGEETQYF
J gene: TRBJ2-5
clone size: .
D gene: .
V gene: TRBV29-1

CDR3 DNA: TGTGCCAGTAGTATTTCCGTGAACACTGAAGCTTTCTTT
CDR3 protein: CASSISVNTEAFF
J gene: TRBJ1-1
clone size: .
D gene: .
V gene: TRBV19

CDR3 DNA: TGCAGCGTTGAAGATCCAGATCTAGCGGGGCGAGTTACCTACAATGAGCAGTTCTTC
CDR3 protein: CSVEDPDLAGRVTYNEQFF
J gene: TRBJ2-1
clone size: .
D gene: TRBD2
V gene: TRBV29-1

CDR3 DNA: TGCAGCGACGGGGACCGAAAGGCTGGCTACACCTTC
CDR3 protein: CSDGDRKAGYTF
J gene: TRBJ1-2
clone size: .
D gene: .
V gene: TRBV29-1

CDR3 DNA: TGTGCCAGCAGTTTAATCGGTACACCGACGTCTCTCGAGCAGTACTTC
CDR3 protein: CASSLIGTPTSLEQYF
J gene: TRBJ2-7
clone size: .
D gene: .
V gene: TRBV28

CDR3 DNA: TGTGCCAGCAGTGACCCAGCTGTAGGTGAAGCTTTCTTT
CDR3 protein: CASSDPAVGEAFF
J gene: TRBJ1-1
clone size: .
D gene: .
V gene: TRBV2

CDR3 DNA: TGCGCCAGCAGCTTGCAGGGGCACGGCGAGCAGTACTTC
CDR3 protein: CASSLQGHGEQYF
J gene: TRBJ2-7
clone size: few
D gene: .
V gene: TRBV5-1

CDR3 DNA: TGTGCCAGCAGCTTAGACTTCAGCTCCTACAATGAGCAGTTCTTC
CDR3 protein: CASSLDFSSYNEQFF
J gene: TRBJ2-1
clone size: .
D gene: .
V gene: TRBV7-6

CDR3 DNA: TGTGCCAGTAGTATGACTGGGGCACCCAATCAGCCCCAGCATTTT
CDR3 protein: CASSMTGAPNQPQHF
J gene: TRBJ1-5
clone size: few
D gene: .
V gene: TRBV19

CDR3 DNA: TGCAGCGTTGCAGCTGGGTGGAATCAGCCCCAGCATTTT
CDR3 protein: CSVAAGWNQPQHF
J gene: TRBJ1-5
clone size: .
D gene: .
V gene: TRBV29-1

CDR3 DNA: TGTGCCAGCAGACCAGGGCTAGGGGAGCAGTTCTTC
CDR3 protein: CASRPGLGEQFF
J gene: TRBJ2-1
clone size: few
D gene: .
V gene: TRBV28

CDR3 DNA: TGTGCCAGCAGAGGTGGGGCCAGCGATCAGCCCCAGCATTTT
CDR3 protein: CASRGGASDQPQHF
J gene: TRBJ1-5
clone size: .
D gene: .
V gene: TRBV25-1

CDR3 DNA: TGTGCCAGCAGGTTTGGGACCTACGAGCAGTACTTC
CDR3 protein: CASRFGTYEQYF
J gene: TRBJ2-7
clone size: .
D gene: .
V gene: TRBV2

CDR3 DNA: TGTGCCAGCAGCTTAGTCGGGAACACTGAAGCTTTCTTT
CDR3 protein: CASSLVGNTEAFF
J gene: TRBJ1-1
clone size: .
D gene: .
V gene: TRBV7-3

CDR3 DNA: TGTGCCAGCAGTGAAGCACCCGTCATGAACACTGAAGCTTTCTTT
CDR3 protein: CASSEAPVMNTEAFF
J gene: TRBJ1-1
clone size: .
D gene: .
V gene: TRBV2

CDR3 DNA: TGCAGCGTGGACCTCTCTGGGGCCAACGTCCTGACTTTC
CDR3 protein: CSVDLSGANVLTF
J gene: TRBJ2-6
clone size: .
D gene: .
V gene: TRBV29-1

CDR3 DNA: TGTGCCAGCAGCTTGTCAGCGGGCAACTACGAGCAGTACTTC
CDR3 protein: CASSLSAGNYEQYF
J gene: TRBJ2-7
clone size: .
D gene: .
V gene: TRBV5-6

CDR3 DNA: TGTGCCAGTAGTATTTCCGGACAGGGGTCCACTGAAGCTTTCTTT
CDR3 protein: CASSISGQGSTEAFF
J gene: TRBJ1-1
clone size: medium-sized
D gene: TRBD1
V gene: TRBV19

CDR3 DNA: TGTGCCAGCAGCTTCGGGCGGGACGGTAACTACGAGCAGTACTTC
CDR3 protein: CASSFGRDGNYEQYF
J gene: TRBJ2-7
clone size: many
D gene: .
V gene: TRBV11-2

CDR3 DNA: TGTGCCAGCAGTCACCTCGGGAATCTCGGGGAGACCCAGTACTTC
CDR3 protein: CASSHLGNLGETQYF
J gene: TRBJ2-5
clone size: once
D gene: .
V gene: TRBV6-5

CDR3 DNA: TGTGCCAGTGGACAGGGGAACGAGCAGTACTTC
CDR3 protein: CASGQGNEQYF
J gene: TRBJ2-7
clone size: .
D gene: TRBD1
V gene: TRBV19

CDR3 DNA: TGTGCCAGCAGCCACACGGAAACTAGCGGGAGTTCTGATACGCAGTATTTT
CDR3 protein: CASSHTETSGSSDTQYF
J gene: TRBJ2-3
clone size: .
D gene: TRBD2
V gene: TRBV13

CDR3 DNA: TGTGCCAGCAGCCTCGCCTTTTGGGGGGAACGAGGGAATGAGCAGTTCTTC
CDR3 protein: CASSLAFWGERGNEQFF
J gene: TRBJ2-1
clone size: .
D gene: .
V gene: TRBV14

CDR3 DNA: TGTGCCAGCAGTTTAAGCTCCGGGAGGGATACGCAGTATTTT
CDR3 protein: CASSLSSGRDTQYF
J gene: TRBJ2-3
clone size: few
D gene: TRBD2
V gene: TRBV28

CDR3 DNA: TGCAGCATCCGGGGGGGGGATACGCAGTATTTT
CDR3 protein: CSIRGGDTQYF
J gene: TRBJ2-3
clone size: few
D gene: TRBD2
V gene: TRBV29-1

CDR3 DNA: TGTGCCAGCTCACCGTCATCTGGGGCGGCGGTCTACGAGCAGTACTTC
CDR3 protein: CASSPSSGAAVYEQYF
J gene: TRBJ2-7
clone size: many
D gene: .
V gene: TRBV18

CDR3 DNA: TGTGCCAGCAGCCCCAACCCTCAGGGGGGACTCGATTCCTACAATGAGCAGTTCTTC
CDR3 protein: CASSPNPQGGLDSYNEQFF
J gene: TRBJ2-1
clone size: .
D gene: .
V gene: TRBV4-2

CDR3 DNA: TGTGCCAGCAGCTTGTCCGGGACACCGAACACCGGGGAGCTGTTTTTT
CDR3 protein: CASSLSGTPNTGELFF
J gene: TRBJ2-2
clone size: .
D gene: .
V gene: TRBV5-6

CDR3 DNA: TGTGCCAGCAGCAAAGGGGGACTAGCGGGCTTGAGGAATACGCAGTATTTT
CDR3 protein: CASSKGGLAGLRNTQYF
J gene: TRBJ2-3
clone size: .
D gene: .
V gene: TRBV21-1

CDR3 DNA: TGTGCCCTGGACGGCGGCCTGTCGAATCAGCCCCAGCATTTT
CDR3 protein: CALDGGLSNQPQHF
J gene: TRBJ1-5
clone size: .
D gene: .
V gene: TRBV30

CDR3 DNA: TGTGCCATCACATTCGAAGCAGGGGGGCACGATGGCTACACCTTC
CDR3 protein: CAITFEAGGHDGYTF
J gene: TRBJ1-2
clone size: .
D gene: TRBD1
V gene: TRBV10-3

CDR3 DNA: TGCGCCAGCAGCCAAGGACCCCTAGCGGGACACTCCTACGAGCAGTACTTC
CDR3 protein: CASSQGPLAGHSYEQYF
J gene: TRBJ2-7
clone size: .
D gene: TRBD2
V gene: TRBV4-1

CDR3 DNA: TGTGCCAGCACCTCTTTGGGTAGCGGCTCCTACGAGCAGTACTTC
CDR3 protein: CASTSLGSGSYEQYF
J gene: TRBJ2-7
clone size: .
D gene: .
V gene: TRBV13

CDR3 DNA: TGTGCCAGCAGTCTACCCTCTAGCGGGAGTGATGAGCAGTTCTTC
CDR3 protein: CASSLPSSGSDEQFF
J gene: TRBJ2-1
clone size: .
D gene: TRBD2
V gene: TRBV2

CDR3 DNA: TGTGCCAGCAGTTTTAGCGGGAGTTTATACGAGCAGTACTTC
CDR3 protein: CASSFSGSLYEQYF
J gene: TRBJ2-7
clone size: few
D gene: TRBD2
V gene: TRBV27

CDR3 DNA: TGTGCCAGCCTTCCCTCGACAGGGGGATACGAGCAGTACTTC
CDR3 protein: CASLPSTGGYEQYF
J gene: TRBJ2-7
clone size: once
D gene: TRBD1
V gene: TRBV27

CDR3 DNA: TGTGCCAGCAGTGAAACAGGGGCAATTAACTATGGCTACACCTTC
CDR3 protein: CASSETGAINYGYTF
J gene: TRBJ1-2
clone size: once
D gene: TRBD1
V gene: TRBV25-1

CDR3 DNA: TGTGCCAGCAGTGATATGTTTCGGGACAGGGGTTACCAGCCCCAGCATTTT
CDR3 protein: CASSDMFRDRGYQPQHF
J gene: TRBJ1-5
clone size: once
D gene: TRBD1
V gene: TRBV2

CDR3 DNA: TGTGCCAGCAGCATAAGGGCTCCCTATGGCTACACCTTC
CDR3 protein: CASSIRAPYGYTF
J gene: TRBJ1-2
clone size: .
D gene: .
V gene: TRBV7-9